The clone carrying this T cell receptor beta chain was counted once. These data originate in a study of control samples from healthy donors and cancer patients. Trimming left V 4 bases short and J 5 bases short, with 12 bases between. Germline V gene sequence: CDR1 SGHRS, CDR2 YFSETQ. The CDR3 spans 13 residues. Method: immunoSEQ multiplex PCR; TCRdb's copy keeps in-frame clones and lacks some. The sample lists 150,000 or so clones; about 93% were seen once. The chain employs TRBV5-1 and TRBJ2-5; D remains unclear. This sequence originates from a woman in her twenties or thirties in good health. Specimen: blood. CDR3 loop: CASSNSRGETQYF. DNA for the CDR3: TGCGCCAGCAGCAACAGCCGTGGGGAGACCCAGTACTTC.